This TCR beta chain stems from a study of blood T cell repertoires in COVID-19. The germline V gene encodes CDR1 SGHTA and CDR2 FQGNSA. This CDR3 region has 15 residues. V was trimmed by 1 base and J by 2 bases, leaving 9 bases between them. In the original processing: The assay estimated nucleated cells by amplifying reference gene primers. Profiled with immunoSEQ multiplex PCR; TCRdb holds only in-frame clones, not every one. V and J calls and clone size come straight from that table; D and trimming were deduced from the DNA. Of hundreds of thousands of clones in the sample, approximately 80% were seen once.

The specimen sequenced was peripheral blood. The genes are TRBV7-2 and TRBJ1-5, with D unresolved. This receptor was taken from a woman aged 45-59 years with active or convalescent COVID-19. The CDR3 nucleotides are TGTGCCAGCAGCTTAGACCGGAGCGGCAATCAGCCCCAGCATTTT. Translated: CASSLDRSGNQPQHF.